A selection of T cell receptor beta chains follows, all from one sample in a study of shared clonotypes between healthy human individuals. Assay used: immunoSEQ multiplex PCR; TCRdb lists only in-frame clones, some missing. The profile shows some 2,500,000 clones, 85% to 95% of them singletons. Material for sequencing was naive CD4+ T cells from PBMCs. The receptors originated from a man younger than 35 in good health. Some clones in this sample may be carry-over from other donors' samples. CDR3s include the opening cysteine and the closing phenylalanine or tryptophan. A D gene is named only where the DNA matches it firmly. For some rows the clone size is stated as once, few or many, or as a class when expanded; others skip it.

cdr3_aa cdr3_nt j_call d_call clone_size v_call
CAWTGRDEQFF TGTGCCTGGACAGGGAGGGATGAGCAGTTCTTC TRBJ2-1 TRBD2 NA TRBV30
CASSLVGQGLTQYF TGTGCCAGCAGTTTAGTTGGACAGGGTCTAACGCAGTATTTT TRBJ2-3 TRBD1 NA TRBV28
CASSLAGAGETQYF TGTGCCAGCAGTTTAGCGGGAGCAGGAGAGACCCAGTACTTC TRBJ2-5 TRBD2 NA TRBV28
CASSRLPGQGLQQYF TGTGCCAGCAGTCGATTACCGGGACAGGGTCTCCAACAGTACTTC TRBJ2-7 TRBD1 NA TRBV6-5
CASRRAGGNTDTQYF TGTGCCAGCAGGAGAGCGGGAGGAAACACAGATACGCAGTATTTT TRBJ2-3 TRBD2 NA TRBV6-6
CASSGQGSNYGYTF TGTGCCAGCTCTGGACAGGGATCGAACTATGGCTACACCTTC TRBJ1-2 TRBD1 NA TRBV18
CASSVDSGQETQYF TGTGCCAGCAGTGTCGACAGTGGCCAAGAGACCCAGTACTTC TRBJ2-5 NA NA TRBV6-4
CASSYREGETQYF TGTGCCAGCAGTTACCGGGAGGGAGAGACCCAGTACTTC TRBJ2-5 TRBD2 once TRBV6-6
CASISSPGSYEQYF TGTGCCAGCATCTCTAGTCCAGGCTCCTACGAGCAGTACTTC TRBJ2-7 NA NA TRBV2
CATSRDSGGSYEQYF TGTGCCACCAGCAGAGATTCAGGGGGCTCCTACGAGCAGTACTTC TRBJ2-7 TRBD1 NA TRBV15
CASSLGWTEGTDTQYF TGTGCCAGCAGCTTGGGGTGGACCGAGGGCACAGATACGCAGTATTTT TRBJ2-3 NA NA TRBV5-5
CASSYSPGSWAEAFF TGTGCCAGCAGTTACTCACCAGGCAGTTGGGCTGAAGCTTTCTTT TRBJ1-1 NA NA TRBV6-5
CASRSGLSSPLHF TGTGCCAGCAGGTCAGGGTTGAGTTCACCCCTCCACTTT TRBJ1-6 NA NA TRBV28
CASSLRPLSNTEAFF TGTGCCAGCAGCTTAAGGCCCCTTTCCAACACTGAAGCTTTCTTT TRBJ1-1 NA NA TRBV7-2
CASSLALTGGEDTIYF TGTGCCAGCAGCTTAGCGCTCACAGGGGGCGAGGACACCATATATTTT TRBJ1-3 TRBD1 NA TRBV7-2
CASSIDRETNTEAFF TGTGCCAGTAGTATAGATCGGGAGACGAACACTGAAGCTTTCTTT TRBJ1-1 NA NA TRBV19
CASSPILAGGPDTQYF TGTGCCAGCTCACCCATACTAGCGGGAGGGCCCGATACGCAGTATTTT TRBJ2-3 TRBD2 NA TRBV18
CASHSSTGGMPQYF TGTGCCAGCCACTCAAGTACAGGGGGTATGCCCCAGTACTTC TRBJ2-4 TRBD1 NA TRBV19
CASSLGLLAGGRDTQYF TGCGCCAGCAGCTTGGGCCTACTAGCGGGAGGCAGAGATACGCAGTATTTT TRBJ2-3 TRBD2 NA TRBV5-1
CASSSPASRGANVLTF TGTGCCAGCTCCTCACCCGCTTCTCGGGGGGCCAACGTCCTGACTTTC TRBJ2-6 NA once TRBV28
CASSFDFTDTQYF TGCGCCAGCAGCTTCGACTTCACAGATACGCAGTATTTT TRBJ2-3 NA NA TRBV5-1
CASSPQRGATGELFF TGTGCCAGCTCACCACAACGAGGGGCAACCGGGGAGCTGTTTTTT TRBJ2-2 NA NA TRBV18
CASTLDGTYNEQFF TGTGCCAGCACTTTGGACGGCACCTACAATGAGCAGTTCTTC TRBJ2-1 NA NA TRBV6-1
CASSLDGRSYEQYF TGCGCCAGCAGCTTGGACGGCAGATCCTACGAGCAGTACTTC TRBJ2-7 NA NA TRBV5-1
CASSLWTGDALYQPQHF TGTGCCAGCAGCTTATGGACAGGGGACGCACTGTATCAGCCCCAGCATTTT TRBJ1-5 TRBD1 NA TRBV7-9
CATSSSTGYQETQYF TGTGCCACCAGCAGCTCGACAGGGTACCAAGAGACCCAGTACTTC TRBJ2-5 TRBD1 NA TRBV15
CASSPSSGGAGYGYTF TGTGCCAGCAGCCCTAGCTCCGGGGGCGCGGGCTATGGCTACACCTTC TRBJ1-2 NA NA TRBV7-9
CASSYQGAGFETQYF TGTGCCAGCAGTTACCAGGGGGCAGGTTTTGAGACCCAGTACTTC TRBJ2-5 TRBD1 NA TRBV6-5
CASSIDRGNTEAFF TGTGCCAGCAGCATCGACAGGGGGAACACTGAAGCTTTCTTT TRBJ1-1 TRBD1 NA TRBV7-3
CASSDRANEQFF TGTGCCAGCTCGGACAGGGCGAATGAGCAGTTCTTC TRBJ2-1 TRBD1 NA TRBV18
CASSYPNTGELFF TGCGCCAGCAGCTATCCGAACACCGGGGAGCTGTTTTTT TRBJ2-2 NA few TRBV5-1
CASSYETDRNTIYF TGTGCCAGCAGTTATGAGACAGACAGAAACACCATATATTTT TRBJ1-3 NA NA TRBV27
CASSPWQGRENGYTF TGTGCCAGCTCACCATGGCAGGGACGTGAGAATGGCTACACCTTC TRBJ1-2 NA once TRBV18
CASSPPWGTEAFF TGTGCCAGCAGCCCCCCCTGGGGCACTGAAGCTTTCTTT TRBJ1-1 NA NA TRBV5-4
CASSLRWQGGYEQYF TGTGCCAGCAGCTTACGATGGCAGGGGGGCTACGAGCAGTACTTC TRBJ2-7 NA NA TRBV7-6
CASSTTGRRLNEQFF TGTGCCAGCAGCACTACAGGGAGGCGGCTCAATGAGCAGTTCTTC TRBJ2-1 NA once TRBV9
CASSREETQYF TGTGCCAGCAGCCGTGAGGAGACCCAGTACTTC TRBJ2-5 NA NA TRBV7-9
CASSDRGFDQPQHF TGTGCCAGCAGCGACAGGGGCTTCGATCAGCCCCAGCATTTT TRBJ1-5 TRBD1 NA TRBV7-2
CASSETPYSNQPQHF TGTGCCAGCAGTGAAACGCCATATAGCAATCAGCCCCAGCATTTT TRBJ1-5 NA NA TRBV2
CASSPLRGDDGYTF TGTGCCAGCTCACCACTGAGAGGGGACGATGGCTACACCTTC TRBJ1-2 NA NA TRBV18
CASSSFGQGLNEKLFF TGTGCCAGCAGCTCGTTTGGACAGGGGCTGAATGAAAAACTGTTTTTT TRBJ1-4 TRBD1 NA TRBV5-8
CASSLLAGGPPGELFF TGTGCCAGCAGCTTACTCGCGGGAGGGCCCCCCGGGGAGCTGTTTTTT TRBJ2-2 TRBD2 NA TRBV11-2
CASSPTNTGELFF TGTGCCAGCAGCCCGACGAACACCGGGGAGCTGTTTTTT TRBJ2-2 NA NA TRBV7-3
CASSSRVRATYNEQFF TGTGCCAGCAGCTCTCGCGTAAGGGCCACCTACAATGAGCAGTTCTTC TRBJ2-1 NA NA TRBV11-3
CASITDGKTQYF TGTGCCAGCATCACCGATGGGAAGACCCAGTACTTC TRBJ2-5 NA NA TRBV6-1
CAWSGRAVEKLFF TGTGCCTGGAGTGGCAGGGCGGTTGAAAAACTGTTTTTT TRBJ1-4 NA few TRBV30
CASSLATSGSYNEQFF TGCGCCAGCAGCTTGGCGACTAGCGGCTCCTACAATGAGCAGTTCTTC TRBJ2-1 TRBD2 NA TRBV5-1
CASSKGPPRDYEQYF TGTGCCAGCAGCAAAGGGCCCCCGAGGGATTACGAGCAGTACTTC TRBJ2-7 NA NA TRBV21-1